This T cell receptor beta chain was recovered during a study of CD4 T cells in relation to SARS-CoV-2 and coronaviruses. Before the COVID-19 pandemic, during about 2011-2019, CD4+ T cells were taken from unexposed donors. Cryopreserved PBMCs were CD4-enriched, then split into naive and memory cells. Points on this clone: The antigen remains unidentified.

Findings and caveats of the study: The cross-reactivity analysis covered only spike protein, not other viral proteins. Samples before the pandemic and after infection were not matched within any donor.

Losses at the gene ends were 2 bases for V and 3 bases for J; bases not matched to a gene: 12. CDR1 and CDR2 (germline): KGHDR, SFDVKD. The CDR3 runs 18 residues. Libraries were prepared by immunoSEQ multiplex PCR; TCRdb keeps only in-frame clonotypes and omits some of them. The sample carries tens of thousands of clones, about nine tenths recorded once. The clonotype was recovered from a human donor in good health. The source material was memory CD4+ T cells from PBMCs. This chain connects TRBV24-1 to TRBJ2-3; TRBD2 aligns across 8 bases. The CDR3 protein is CATSDSGIAGSVTDTQYF. CDR3 DNA sequence: TGTGCCACCAGTGATTCAGGAATAGCGGGAAGTGTTACAGATACGCAGTATTTT.